A selection of T cell receptor beta chains follows, all from one sample in a study of early T cells in non-severe SARS-CoV-2 infection. TCRdb fed the 5' RACE reads into MiXCR, producing one record per CDR3 protein. This sample has about 52,000 distinct CDR3 sequences, with about 10% found just once. Sequenced input: whole blood. These receptors were obtained from an adult who was a healthcare worker with PCR-confirmed SARS-CoV-2 infection or an uninfected control (not recorded which). Each CDR3 is given with its conserved first and last residue. A D gene is named only where the DNA matches it firmly. Expanded clones get a size class; other rows say once, few or many, or leave the size out.

clone size	D gene	J gene	V gene	CDR3 DNA	CDR3 protein
many	TRBD2	TRBJ2-5	TRBV11-2	TGTGCCAGCAAGAGGGCTAGCGGTTTCTTGGAGACCCAGTACTTC	CASKRASGFLETQYF
.	.	TRBJ1-5	TRBV6-2/TRBV6-3	TGTGCCAGCAGTATACCGAATCAGCCCCAGCATTTT	CASSIPNQPQHF
few	.	TRBJ2-5	TRBV18	TGTGCCAGCTCATCAGAGAACGAAGAGACCCAGTACTTC	CASSSENEETQYF
.	.	TRBJ2-5	TRBV7-2	TGTGCCAGCAGCTTAGCGCAGGGAGCGGGCCACCAAGAGACCCAGTACTTC	CASSLAQGAGHQETQYF
many	.	TRBJ1-1	TRBV7-2	TGTGCCAGCAGCTTAATGGAGAACACTGAAGCTTTCTTT	CASSLMENTEAFF
many	TRBD1	TRBJ2-7	TRBV12-3/TRBV12-4	TGTGCCAGCAGTTTTTCGCCGGGACAGGCCCTCTGGGAGCAGTACTTC	CASSFSPGQALWEQYF
many	TRBD1	TRBJ2-2	TRBV11-2	TGTGCCAGCAGCAAGTGGACAGGGGGCGGCCCGGGGGAGCTTTTTTTT	CASSKWTGGGPGELFF
.	.	TRBJ2-3	TRBV2	TGTGCCAGCAAGGCCCTAGTAACAGATACGCAGTATTTT	CASKALVTDTQYF
few	.	TRBJ1-5	TRBV6-2/TRBV6-3	TGTGCCAGCAGTTACTCAGGTCACGGGGTTCAGCCCCAGCATTTT	CASSYSGHGVQPQHF
.	.	TRBJ1-1	TRBV7-2	TGTGCCAGCAGCTTAGCGGGGGGAGTGAACACTGAAGCTTTCTTT	CASSLAGGVNTEAFF
few	.	TRBJ2-1	TRBV20-1	TGCAGTGCAACCGGGATCGGCAATGAGCAGTTCTTC	CSATGIGNEQFF
many	TRBD1	TRBJ2-5	TRBV5-1	TGCGCCAGCAGCTACTCAGGGGGTGAAGAGACCCAGTACTTC	CASSYSGGEETQYF
.	TRBD1	TRBJ2-6	TRBV7-8	TGTGCCAGCAGCTCACAGACAGGGGGCAGCTCTGGGGCCAACGTCCTGACTTTC	CASSSQTGGSSGANVLTF
.	.	TRBJ2-6	TRBV11-2	TGTGCCAGCAGCTTATCCTCTGGGGCCAACGTCCTGACTTTC	CASSLSSGANVLTF
.	.	TRBJ2-7	TRBV27	TGTGCCAGCAGTTTAGTTCTCGGGGGCTACGAGCAGTACTTC	CASSLVLGGYEQYF
few	.	TRBJ2-4	TRBV6-2/TRBV6-3	TGTGCCAGCAGTTACTCGCGTGGAACTCCGAGTAACATTCAGTACTTC	CASSYSRGTPSNIQYF
few	.	TRBJ2-2	TRBV5-1	TGCGCCAGCAGCTTGAACGGAGGAAACACCGGGGAGCTGTTTTTT	CASSLNGGNTGELFF
many	.	TRBJ1-1	TRBV19	TGTGCCAGTAGCCTTGTCGGGGACACTGAAGCTTTCTTT	CASSLVGDTEAFF
many	TRBD2	TRBJ2-1	TRBV7-2	TGTGCCAGCAGCCCCCCGGGACTAGCGTACAATGAGCAGTTCTTC	CASSPPGLAYNEQFF
many	.	TRBJ2-2	TRBV7-3	TGTGCCAGCAGAGTAGACCTCACCGGGGAGCTGTTTTTT	CASRVDLTGELFF
.	TRBD1	TRBJ1-4	TRBV20-1	TGCAGTGCTAGAGTCCCCGGACAGGGCAACTATGAAAAACTGTTTTTT	CSARVPGQGNYEKLFF
.	.	TRBJ2-5	TRBV7-9	TGTGCCAGCAGCTTATATGGCCGGGGGTACCAAGAGACCCAGTACTTC	CASSLYGRGYQETQYF
many	.	TRBJ2-3	TRBV19	TGTGCCAGTAGGACGCAGTATTTT	CASRTQYF
many	TRBD2	TRBJ2-3	TRBV19	TGTGCCAGTAGCCATGGGGGACTAGCGGGCACAGATACGCAGTATTTT	CASSHGGLAGTDTQYF
many	.	TRBJ2-2	TRBV5-1	TGCGCCAGCAGCTTGACGGGGCAGGGCACCGGGGAGCTGTTTTTT	CASSLTGQGTGELFF
many	.	TRBJ2-1	TRBV29-1	TGCAGCGTTGCGGACAGTTACAATGAGCAGTTCTTC	CSVADSYNEQFF
few	.	TRBJ1-2	TRBV18	TGTGCCAGCTCACCAATCGAAACAGTCCCTCTCCTGGGCTACACCTTC	CASSPIETVPLLGYTF
few	TRBD1	TRBJ1-4	TRBV18	TGTGCCAGCTCACCCTACAGTACAGGGGGTGAAAAACTGTTTTTT	CASSPYSTGGEKLFF
many	TRBD2	TRBJ2-1	TRBV20-1	TGCAGTGTTCCATTTAGCGGGAGGCTCCATGAGCAGTTCTTC	CSVPFSGRLHEQFF
few	.	TRBJ1-1	TRBV12-3/TRBV12-4	TGTGCCAGCAGAGAACAGCTGGGCACTGAAGCTTTCTTT	CASREQLGTEAFF
many	TRBD1	TRBJ2-1	TRBV20-1	TGCAGTGCTGGGACAGACGCCTCCTCCTACAATGAGCAGTTCTTC	CSAGTDASSYNEQFF
many	.	TRBJ1-2	TRBV5-4	TGTGCCAGCAGCTTGATGGGGGGAATGAAGGATGGCTACACCTTC	CASSLMGGMKDGYTF
many	.	TRBJ2-7	TRBV7-2	TGTGCCAGCAAATTCTCCGGGAGTTACGAGCAGTACTTC	CASKFSGSYEQYF
many	.	TRBJ1-6	TRBV20-1	TGCAGTGCTCACATGGGACTGGAGTATTCACCCCTCCACTTT	CSAHMGLEYSPLHF
many	.	TRBJ1-2	TRBV2	TGTGCCAGCAGTGATAGGGTTGAGGGAGATGGCTACACCTTC	CASSDRVEGDGYTF
.	TRBD1	TRBJ1-1	TRBV10-3	TGTGCCATCAGTGAGATTGGACAGGGGACGTTGAACACTGAAGCTTTCTTT	CAISEIGQGTLNTEAFF
.	.	TRBJ2-2	TRBV10-3	TGTGCCATCAATGGGGCCCGATCAGGGGAGCTGTTTTTT	CAINGARSGELFF
.	.	TRBJ2-7	TRBV27	TGTGCCAGCTTCGGACGGGGCTCCTACGAGCAGTACTTC	CASFGRGSYEQYF
.	TRBD2	TRBJ2-1	TRBV3-1	TGTGCCAGCAGCCCCCCAGCGGGAAAGGATCCGTTCTTC	CASSPPAGKDPFF
few	.	TRBJ1-5	TRBV7-9	TGTGCCAGCAGCCCCGTCCTAGGGCCCCAGCATTTT	CASSPVLGPQHF